This T cell receptor beta chain stems from a study of blood T cell repertoires in COVID-19. At the level of the study: There were acute and convalescent COVID-19 samples, and they came from the United States, Italy and Spain. PBMCs, B-cell-depleted T cells, or T cells were the source of the cDNA or gDNA that made up the material.

Per the original data handling: Reference gene primer amplification in the assay estimated nucleated cell counts. The repertoire was sequenced with immunoSEQ multiplex PCR; TCRdb's copy has only in-frame clones and lacks some. That table supplies the V and J calls and clone size; D and trimming were determined from the DNA. The sample comprises 250,000 to 350,000 clones, around 87% of which are singletons, and approximately 2.2% rests with the top ten. The origin of this receptor is a woman under 40 who had recovered from COVID-19. Sample: peripheral blood.

The DNA for the CDR3 is TGTGCCAGCAGCCCACGACGGACAGCCTATGGCTACACCTTC. Its translation is CASSPRRTAYGYTF. The chain links TRBV28 to TRBJ1-2; D is perhaps TRBD1 (6 bases). The CDR3 sequence is 14 residues long. The V end lost 6 bases, the J end lost 4 bases, and 15 bases lay between the germline ends. Germline V gene sequence: CDR1 MDHEN, CDR2 SYDVKM.